Shown below are 32 T cell receptor beta chains from a single sample sequenced in a study of blood T cells in healthy people across ages. Then a second PCR, running about 7 to 11 cycles, was carried out with a sample-barcoded 5' primer and a J-beta primer mix. One entry per CDR3 protein results from TCRdb running MiXCR on the 5' RACE reads. The repertoire holds roughly 2 million distinct CDR3 sequences, with around 48% as singletons. The sample consisted of blood. The source is a woman aged 40 to 50 in good health.

This chain connects TRBV2 to TRBJ1-6; no clear D gene. V was trimmed by 10 bases and J by 0 bases, leaving 16 bases between them. CDR1 is SNHLY and CDR2 is FYNNEI in the germline V gene. The CDR3 sequence is 16 residues long. CDR3 in amino acids: CATSLEGRSYNSPLHF. The CDR3 DNA reads as TGTGCCACCTCTTTGGAGGGTCGCTCCTATAATTCACCCCTCCACTTT.

Only a few counts were recorded for this clonotype. The chain uses TRBV7-9 and TRBJ1-2; D ambiguous. Trimming stripped 5 bases from V and 4 bases from J, with 11 bases between. The CDR3 totals 13 residues. Germline CDR1 reads SEHNR; CDR2 reads FQNEAQ (reference sequence). CDR3 residues: CASSTRRSYGYTF. In DNA, the CDR3 is TGTGCCAGCAGCACACGGCGCTCCTATGGCTACACCTTC.

The rearrangement links TRBV9 to TRBJ2-3, with D uncertain. Per the germline V gene, CDR1 is SGDLS and CDR2 is YYNGEE. The V end was cut by 0 bases, the J end by 1 base, with 12 bases between. CDR3 length: 16 amino acids. CDR3 DNA sequence: TGTGCCAGCAGCGTAGTTATCACTCCTCGCACAGATACGCAGTATTTT. Residues: CASSVVITPRTDTQYF.

The chain recombines TRBV5-1 with TRBJ1-2; 9 bases agree with TRBD1. V lost 0 bases, J lost 8 bases, and 11 bases stayed unmatched. The CDR3 covers 16 residues. In germline, CDR1 is SGHRS, CDR2 YFSETQ. The CDR3 reads CASSLGAPQGAGGYTF. CDR3 bases: TGCGCCAGCAGCTTGGGAGCACCACAGGGGGCAGGCGGCTACACCTTC.

The rearrangement uses TRBV27 and TRBJ1-5; no firm D call. The CDR3 contains 14 residues. Between the trimmed V and J ends, which lost 5 bases and 4 bases, there was a span of 12 bases. Germline V gene sequence: CDR1 MNHEY, CDR2 SMNVEV (reference sequence). For the CDR3, the DNA is TGTGCCAGCAGTCCGATCCCGAATAATCAGCCCCAGCATTTT. It encodes CASSPIPNNQPQHF.

V usage is TRBV7-9 and J usage is TRBJ2-7, with TRBD1 matching 11 bases. Trimming cost V 0 bases and J 2 bases; bases outside gene matches: 6. The CDR3 loop spans 17 amino acids. Per germline, CDR1 SEHNR and CDR2 FQNEAQ (reference sequence). The CDR3 is CASSLAGGTGGAYEQYF. The CDR3 DNA sequence: TGTGCCAGCAGCTTAGCAGGGGGGACAGGGGGTGCCTACGAGCAGTACTTC.

V usage is TRBV4-1 and J usage is TRBJ2-5; D is ambiguous. The germline gives CDR1 MGHRA, CDR2 YSYEKL. The V gene lost 1 base and the J gene lost 5 bases, with 11 bases spanning the gap. The CDR3 spans 14 residues. CDR3: CASSQAPLVETQYF. Here the CDR3 DNA reads TGCGCCAGCAGCCAAGCTCCATTGGTGGAGACCCAGTACTTC.

The chain combines TRBV18 with TRBJ2-3; TRBD2 agrees at 11 bases. The CDR3 loop spans 17 amino acids. Germline V gene sequence: CDR1 KGHSH, CDR2 LQKENI. V gave up 3 bases and J gave up 1 base; unmatched junction bases: 6. CDR3 residues: CASSPSLAGGRTDTQYF. The DNA of the CDR3 is TGTGCCAGCTCACCCAGCCTAGCGGGGGGCCGCACAGATACGCAGTATTTT.

The chain couples TRBV20-1 to TRBJ2-3; the D gene is possibly TRBD1 (6 bases). The CDR3 has 13 residues. V lost 6 bases, J lost 2 bases, and 12 bases lay in between. Germline-derived CDR1 and CDR2 are DFQATT and SNEGSKA (reference sequence). CDR3: CSAGTLVTDTQYF. The CDR3 DNA sequence: TGCAGTGCCGGGACATTAGTCACAGATACGCAGTATTTT.

This chain joins TRBV4-3 and TRBJ2-7, with 7 bases lining up with TRBD1. Germline loops: CDR1 LGHNA, CDR2 YSLEER. The CDR3 covers 14 residues. V shed 0 bases, J shed 10 bases, and the junction held 9 bases outside the gene matches. The CDR3 nucleotides read TGCGCCAGCAGCCAAGATCATTCGCAGGGGGAACAGTACTTC. It is translated as CASSQDHSQGEQYF.

The rearrangement uses TRBV7-2 and TRBJ2-4; TRBD1 matches 8 bases. The V gene end was trimmed by 5 bases and the J gene end by 13 bases; junction bases not matched to a gene: 7. The germline V gene encodes CDR1 SGHTA and CDR2 FQGNSA. The length of the CDR3 is 12 residues. The CDR3 loop reads CASSQGAWAQYF. In DNA, the CDR3 is TGTGCCAGCAGCCAGGGGGCTTGGGCCCAGTACTTC.

This clonotype was seen a handful of times. V is TRBV6-6 and J is TRBJ1-6, with unresolved D. CDR1 is MNHNY and CDR2 is SVGAGI in the germline V gene (reference sequence). This CDR3 region has 13 residues. The germline V and J ends were trimmed by 6 bases and 4 bases, with 7 bases remaining between them. DNA of the CDR3: TGTGCCAGCAGCCCAGGTTATAATTCACCCCTCCACTTT. Its translation is CASSPGYNSPLHF.

The V and J genes are TRBV5-1 and TRBJ2-4, with TRBD1 matching over 7 bases. V was pared by 4 bases and J by 0 bases, with 7 bases of the junction left unmatched. The CDR3 is 16 amino acids. CDR1 and CDR2 from the germline V gene are SGHRS and YFSETQ. The CDR3 region has the DNA TGCGCCAGCAGCCCAGGACAGGCGACAGCCAAAAACATTCAGTACTTC. It yields the protein CASSPGQATAKNIQYF.

J is TRBJ2-3 and V is TRBV10-3; D is undetermined. The V gene's germline CDR1 is ENHRY and CDR2 SYGVKD. Trimming cost V 7 bases and J 1 base, with 9 bases left between them. The CDR3 is made up of 13 amino acids. This CDR3 is CAITGEGTDTQYF. In DNA form, the CDR3 reads TGTGCCATCACTGGGGAAGGCACAGATACGCAGTATTTT.

The chain joins TRBV6-5 to TRBJ2-3, with TRBD2 matching 7 bases. The CDR3 extends over 18 amino acids. Trimming cost V 0 bases and J 3 bases; bases outside gene matches: 12. Germline V gives CDR1 MNHEY, CDR2 SVGAGI. CDR3 sequence: CASSYSKSAASGTDTQYF. CDR3 in DNA: TGTGCCAGCAGTTACTCGAAATCAGCGGCTAGCGGAACAGATACGCAGTATTTT.

In this sample, this clonotype turned up a few times. This chain links TRBV28 with TRBJ2-1, with 8 bases matching TRBD2. The ends lost 6 bases at V and 15 bases at J; junction bases unmatched: 10. This CDR3 is built from 12 residues. CDR1 and CDR2 from the germline V gene are MDHEN and SYDVKM. The CDR3 sequence is CASSSRTSRGFF. CDR3 DNA: TGTGCCAGCAGCTCACGGACTAGCCGCGGGTTCTTC.

The chain is built from TRBV28 and TRBJ2-1, with 7 bases fitting TRBD1. Trimming cost V 5 bases and J 12 bases; bases outside gene matches: 13. Germline loops: CDR1 MDHEN, CDR2 SYDVKM. CDR3 length: 14 amino acids. CDR3 in amino acids: CASSPPTGKGRQFF. CDR3 coding DNA: TGTGCCAGCAGTCCACCGACAGGGAAGGGCCGGCAGTTCTTC.

This clonotype was counted at least ten times. This chain links TRBV27 with TRBJ2-1; unclear D gene. V shed 4 bases and J shed 0 bases, with 7 bases lying between them. Looked up from germline, CDR1 is MNHEY and CDR2 is SMNVEV (reference sequence). This CDR3 is 14 amino acids long. The CDR3 DNA reads TGTGCCAGCAGTTCTACGAGCTCCTACAATGAGCAGTTCTTC. This gives the protein CASSSTSSYNEQFF.

The chain combines TRBV29-1 with TRBJ2-7; D might be TRBD1 (5 bases). The germline CDR1 and CDR2 sequences are SQVTM and ANQGSEA. V lost 8 bases, J lost 0 bases, and 11 bases lay in between. The CDR3 contains 12 residues. In nucleotides, the CDR3 is TGCAGCTCCATAGGGGACTCCTACGAGCAGTACTTC. Translation: CSSIGDSYEQYF.

The chain carries TRBV20-1 and TRBJ2-5; D not resolved. The V gene lost 0 bases and the J gene lost 8 bases, with 4 bases spanning the gap. The CDR3 sequence is 10 residues long. Germline V gene lookup returns CDR1 DFQATT and CDR2 SNEGSKA (reference sequence). CDR3: CSARDLTQYF. The CDR3 nucleotides are TGCAGTGCTAGAGACCTCACCCAGTACTTC.

This clonotype was observed a few times. The J gene is TRBJ2-4, the V gene TRBV28, with TRBD2 identical over 7 bases. In germline, CDR1 is MDHEN, CDR2 SYDVKM. Losses at the gene ends were 5 bases for V and 0 bases for J; bases not matched to a gene: 10. The CDR3 spans 17 residues. The CDR3 DNA reads TGTGCCAGCAGTCCATTGGGGGGGACTTTAGCCAAAAACATTCAGTACTTC. As protein: CASSPLGGTLAKNIQYF.

This chain uses TRBV9 with TRBJ1-5; tentatively, D is TRBD1 (5 bases). The CDR3 is 14 amino acids. The ends were cut back, 3 bases at V and 2 bases at J, with 9 bases in the middle. The germline V gene has CDR1 SGDLS and CDR2 YYNGEE. The CDR3: CASSDRDGNQPQHF. The DNA of the CDR3 is TGTGCCAGCAGCGATCGGGACGGCAATCAGCCCCAGCATTTT.

The chain carries TRBV2 and TRBJ2-3; 8 bases fit TRBD2. V lost 5 bases to trimming and J lost 0 bases; unmatched junction nucleotides: 7. Germline CDR1 reads SNHLY; CDR2 reads FYNNEI. The CDR3 is 16 amino acids. This CDR3 is CASSPWTSSSTDTQYF. CDR3 nucleotide sequence: TGTGCCAGCAGTCCCTGGACTAGCAGTAGCACAGATACGCAGTATTTT.

The table lists this clonotype with a few counts. The rearrangement uses TRBV28 and TRBJ2-7, with TRBD1 identical over 8 bases. Germline trimming cut 1 base from V and 1 base from J; bases unmatched to any gene: 12. CDR1 is MDHEN, CDR2 SYDVKM, per germline. There are 18 residues in the CDR3. The CDR3 spells CASSLFPSGTGLSYEQYF. The CDR3 DNA sequence: TGTGCCAGCAGTTTATTCCCTTCCGGGACAGGTCTTTCCTACGAGCAGTACTTC.

This clonotype was picked up a small number of times. This chain connects TRBV20-1 to TRBJ2-3; the D gene is possibly TRBD2 (7 bases). The CDR3 contains 17 residues. Germline V gene sequence: CDR1 DFQATT, CDR2 SNEGSKA (reference sequence). Trimming took off 4 bases at V and 2 bases at J, with 22 bases between the two ends. The CDR3 DNA follows: TGCAGTGCTAAGGTTCAGAATGCGGGGGCCTACACAGATACGCAGTATTTT. It yields the protein CSAKVQNAGAYTDTQYF.

This sequence joins TRBV11-3 and TRBJ2-4; 7 nucleotides match TRBD1. The closer fit of TRBJ2-7 to the DNA end suggests the J call may be wrong. This CDR3 region has 13 residues. In germline, CDR1 is SGHNT, CDR2 YENEEA. CDR3 sequence (DNA): TGTGCCAGCAGCAAGACAGGGATCCACGAGCAGTACTTC. This gives the protein CASSKTGIHEQYF.

This clonotype was picked up a small number of times. This chain links TRBV29-1 with TRBJ2-3; 11 bases agree with TRBD1. The CDR3 covers 12 residues. Germline V gene lookup returns CDR1 SQVTM and CDR2 ANQGSEA. Trimming cost V 7 bases and J 4 bases; bases outside gene matches: 1. The CDR3 coding sequence is TGCAGCGGGGGACAGGGGGCAGATACGCAGTATTTT. It is translated as CSGGQGADTQYF.

This clonotype appeared a single time. V gene TRBV7-9 combines with J gene TRBJ1-2; D call uncertain. Germline V CDR1 and CDR2: SEHNR, FQNEAQ (reference sequence). The CDR3 is 16 residues long. V was pared by 3 bases and J by 6 bases, with 20 bases between. The CDR3 protein is CASSLPRGSPVDGYTF. In nucleotides, the CDR3 is TGTGCCAGCAGCTTGCCGCGAGGCAGTCCTGTCGATGGCTACACCTTC.

This chain links TRBV6-1 with TRBJ2-5; D gene unclear. Germline V gene sequence: CDR1 MNHNS, CDR2 SASEGT. This CDR3 is built from 16 residues. Trimming removed 4 bases from V and 1 base from J, with 16 bases in between. In nucleotides, the CDR3 is TGTGCCAGCAGTGGAGACACACCACTTACCCAAGAGACCCAGTACTTC. Translating gives CASSGDTPLTQETQYF.

This clonotype was found a few times. This rearrangement joins TRBV18 to TRBJ2-5, with TRBD1 matching over 7 bases. Germline V gene sequence: CDR1 KGHSH, CDR2 LQKENI. Germline trimming cut 0 bases from V and 3 bases from J; bases unmatched to any gene: 1. This CDR3 spans 14 amino acids. The CDR3 sequence: CASSPPGQKETQYF. The CDR3 DNA is TGTGCCAGCTCACCACCGGGACAGAAAGAGACCCAGTACTTC. Full variable domain (missing parts from reference TRBV18 and TRBJ2-5): NAGVMQNPRHLVRRRGQEARLRCSPMKGHSHVYWYRQLPEEGLKFMVYLQKENIIDESGMPKERFSAEFPKEGPSILRIQQVVRGDSAAYFCASSPPGQKETQYFGPGTRLLVL.

The chain uses TRBV27 and TRBJ2-7; D possibly matches TRBD1 or TRBD2 (6 bases each). CDR1 MNHEY and CDR2 SMNVEV come from the germline V gene (reference sequence). The CDR3 extends over 15 amino acids. V dropped 3 bases and J dropped 5 bases, with 17 bases sitting between them. The CDR3 spells CASSFERGGTDEQYF. The CDR3 coding sequence is TGTGCCAGCAGTTTCGAAAGAGGGGGGACGGACGAGCAGTACTTC.

The sample holds a few counts of this clonotype. The rearrangement links TRBV7-2 to TRBJ2-3, with D tentatively TRBD1 (5 bases). CDR1 SGHTA and CDR2 FQGNSA come from the germline V gene. The V and J ends lost 1 base and 6 bases respectively, with 14 bases between them. The CDR3 runs 15 residues. The CDR3 sequence: CASSLGGAFSDTQYF. The CDR3 DNA follows: TGTGCCAGCAGCTTAGGTGGGGCATTTTCCGATACGCAGTATTTT. The full variable domain, in which reference TRBV7-2 and TRBJ2-3 provide the parts outside the CDR3, is GAGVSQSPSNKVTEKGKDVELRCDPISGHTALYWYRQSLGQGLEFLIYFQGNSAPDKSGLPSDRFSAERTGGSVSTLTIQRTQQEDSAVYLCASSLGGAFSDTQYFGPGTRLTVL.